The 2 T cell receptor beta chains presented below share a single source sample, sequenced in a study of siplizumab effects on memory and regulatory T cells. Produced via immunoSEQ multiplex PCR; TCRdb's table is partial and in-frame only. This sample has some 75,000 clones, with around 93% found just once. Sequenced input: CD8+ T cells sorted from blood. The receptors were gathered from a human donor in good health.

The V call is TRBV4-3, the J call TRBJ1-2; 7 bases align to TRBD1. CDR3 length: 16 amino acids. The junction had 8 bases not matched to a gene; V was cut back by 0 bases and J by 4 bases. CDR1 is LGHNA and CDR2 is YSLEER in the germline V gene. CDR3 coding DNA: TGCGCCAGCAGCCAAGATCTTACAGGGGTCCCCTATGGCTACACCTTC. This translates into CASSQDLTGVPYGYTF.

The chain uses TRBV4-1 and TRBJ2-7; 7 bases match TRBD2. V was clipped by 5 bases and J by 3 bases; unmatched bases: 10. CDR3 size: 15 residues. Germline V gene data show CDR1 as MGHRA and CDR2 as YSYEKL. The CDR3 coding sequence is TGCGCCAGCAGCGACCCCTACGCGGGGGTCTACGAGCAGTACTTC. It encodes CASSDPYAGVYEQYF.